This T cell receptor beta chain is drawn from a study of blood T cell repertoires in COVID-19. Study as a whole: Sites in the United States, Italy and Spain provided acute and convalescent COVID-19 samples.

TCRdb keeps only in-frame clones here, not all; method: immunoSEQ multiplex PCR. The sample consists of some 50,000 clones, roughly nine tenths of them appearing once. The origin of this receptor is a woman in her seventies with active COVID-19. The material sequenced was peripheral blood.

The CDR3 region is CASSSSSGDRSYIYGYTF. In DNA form, the CDR3 reads TGTGCCAGCAGCTCTAGTAGTGGGGACAGGTCCTATATCTATGGCTACACCTTC. The V call is TRBV9, the J call TRBJ1-2; 8 nucleotides align to TRBD1. The junction had 18 bases not matched to a gene; V was cut back by 4 bases and J by 4 bases. Germline V CDR1 and CDR2: SGDLS, YYNGEE. The CDR3 covers 18 residues.